The subject of this entry is one TCR beta chain. This sample stems from a study of cytomegalovirus exposure and HLA in healthy donors. Germline V gene data show CDR1 as MDHEN and CDR2 as SYDVKM. V shed 6 bases, J shed 5 bases, and the junction held 8 bases outside the gene matches. The CDR3 runs 14 residues. With 60 Vbeta and 13 Jbeta primers, the PCR was carried out. Clones were read by immunoSEQ multiplex PCR, and TCRdb kept only the in-frame ones, dropping some. The table has around 140,000 clones, roughly 60% seen once. The clonotype was recovered from a woman in her thirties or forties in good health and CMV-seronegative. V and J are TRBV28 and TRBJ2-5; 8 nucleotides align to TRBD2. The sample comprised PBMCs. CDR3 region: CASSWGSGVETQYF. CDR3 in DNA: TGTGCCAGCAGCTGGGGTAGCGGGGTGGAGACCCAGTACTTC.